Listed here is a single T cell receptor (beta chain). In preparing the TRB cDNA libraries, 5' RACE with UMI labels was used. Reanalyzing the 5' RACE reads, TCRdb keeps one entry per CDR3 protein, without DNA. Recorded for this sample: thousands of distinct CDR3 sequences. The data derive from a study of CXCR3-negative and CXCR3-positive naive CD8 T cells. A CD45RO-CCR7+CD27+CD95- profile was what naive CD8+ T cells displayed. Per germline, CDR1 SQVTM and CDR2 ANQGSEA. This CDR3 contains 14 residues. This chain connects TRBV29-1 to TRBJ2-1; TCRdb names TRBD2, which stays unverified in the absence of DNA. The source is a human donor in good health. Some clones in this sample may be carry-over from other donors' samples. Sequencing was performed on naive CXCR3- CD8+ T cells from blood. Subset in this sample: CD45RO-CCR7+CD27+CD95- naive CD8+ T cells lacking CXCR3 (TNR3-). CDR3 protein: CSVGTSGSYNEQFF.